This TCR beta chain was recovered during a study of blood T cell repertoires in COVID-19. CDR1 and CDR2 (germline): SGHNT, YYREEE (reference sequence). The CDR3 totals 17 residues. J lost 3 bases, V lost 5 bases, and 9 bases had no gene match. Per the original methods: Nucleated cell counts were estimated from reference gene primer amplification. Some clones are missing from TCRdb's copy, which holds only in-frame ones; the method was immunoSEQ multiplex PCR. The V and J calls and clone size come from that table; D and trimming were worked out from the DNA. There are around 260,000 clones in the sample; more than 80% occur only once, and 1% to 1.3% lies in the top ten.

This receptor was obtained from a woman aged 25 to 39 who had recovered from COVID-19. The specimen was PBMCs or T cells enriched from blood (not recorded which). The chain couples TRBV5-4 to TRBJ2-3; 13 bases are a match to TRBD2. Here the CDR3 DNA reads TGTGCCAGCAGGACGGGACTAGCGGGACCGGAGACAGATACGCAGTATTTT. Residues: CASRTGLAGPETDTQYF.